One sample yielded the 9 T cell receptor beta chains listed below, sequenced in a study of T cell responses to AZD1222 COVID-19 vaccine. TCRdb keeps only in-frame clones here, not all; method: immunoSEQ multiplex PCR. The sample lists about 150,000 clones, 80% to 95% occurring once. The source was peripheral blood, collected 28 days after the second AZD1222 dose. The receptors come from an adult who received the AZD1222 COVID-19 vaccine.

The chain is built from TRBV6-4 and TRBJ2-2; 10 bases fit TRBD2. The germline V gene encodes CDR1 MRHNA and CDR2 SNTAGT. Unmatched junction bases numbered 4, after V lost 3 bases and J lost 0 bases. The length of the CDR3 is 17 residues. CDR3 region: CASSEIAGGPNTGELFF. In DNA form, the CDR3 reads TGTGCCAGCAGTGAGATAGCGGGAGGACCGAACACCGGGGAGCTGTTTTTT.

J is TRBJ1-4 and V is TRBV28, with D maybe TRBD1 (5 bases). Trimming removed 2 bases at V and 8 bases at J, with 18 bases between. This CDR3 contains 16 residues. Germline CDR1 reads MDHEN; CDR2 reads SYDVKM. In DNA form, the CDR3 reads TGTGCCAGCAGTTTACAGGGTGGGACTCTAAGGGAAAAACTGTTTTTT. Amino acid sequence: CASSLQGGTLREKLFF.

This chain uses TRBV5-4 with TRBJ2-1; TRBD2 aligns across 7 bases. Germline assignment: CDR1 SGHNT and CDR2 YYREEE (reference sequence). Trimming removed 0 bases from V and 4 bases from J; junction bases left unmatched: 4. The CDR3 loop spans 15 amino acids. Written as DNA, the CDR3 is TGTGCCAGCAGCTTGGTTGGGGGGGGGTACAATGAGCAGTTCTTC. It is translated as CASSLVGGGYNEQFF.

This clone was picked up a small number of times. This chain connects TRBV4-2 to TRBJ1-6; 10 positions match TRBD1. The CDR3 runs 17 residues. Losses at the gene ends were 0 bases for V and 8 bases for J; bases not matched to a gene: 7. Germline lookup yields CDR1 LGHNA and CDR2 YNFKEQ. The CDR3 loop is CASSQDMTGTGDSPLHF. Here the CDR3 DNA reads TGTGCCAGCAGCCAAGATATGACCGGGACAGGGGATTCACCCCTCCACTTT.

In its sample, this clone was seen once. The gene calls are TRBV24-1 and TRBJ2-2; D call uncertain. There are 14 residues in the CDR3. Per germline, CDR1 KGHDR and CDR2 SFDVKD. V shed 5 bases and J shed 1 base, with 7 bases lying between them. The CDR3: CATSASENTGELFF. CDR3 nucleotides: TGTGCCACCAGTGCGTCAGAGAACACCGGGGAGCTGTTTTTT.

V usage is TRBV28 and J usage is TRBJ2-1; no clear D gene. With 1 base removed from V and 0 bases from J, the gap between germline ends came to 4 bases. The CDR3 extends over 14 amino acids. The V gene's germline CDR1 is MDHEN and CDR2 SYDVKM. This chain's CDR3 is CASSLFASYNEQFF. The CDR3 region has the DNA TGTGCCAGCAGTTTATTCGCCTCCTACAATGAGCAGTTCTTC.

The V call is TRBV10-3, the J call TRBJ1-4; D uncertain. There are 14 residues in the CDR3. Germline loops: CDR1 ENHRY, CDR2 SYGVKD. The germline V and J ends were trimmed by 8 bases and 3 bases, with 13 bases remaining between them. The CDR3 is CAIAHGESNEKLFF. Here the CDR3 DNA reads TGTGCCATCGCCCATGGGGAGTCTAATGAAAAACTGTTTTTT.

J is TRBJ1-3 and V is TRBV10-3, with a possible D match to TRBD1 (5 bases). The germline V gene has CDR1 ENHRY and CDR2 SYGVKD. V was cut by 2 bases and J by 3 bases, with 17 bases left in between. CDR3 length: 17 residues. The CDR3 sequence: CAISEGADGSSGNTIYF. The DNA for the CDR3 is TGTGCCATCAGTGAGGGGGCGGACGGGTCGAGTGGAAACACCATATATTTT.

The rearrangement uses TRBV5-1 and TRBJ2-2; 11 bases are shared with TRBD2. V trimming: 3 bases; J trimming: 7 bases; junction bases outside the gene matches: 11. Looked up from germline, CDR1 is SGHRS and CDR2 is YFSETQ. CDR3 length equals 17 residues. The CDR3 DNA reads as TGCGCCAGCAGCTCAAATAGCGGGAGGGCCGGAAACGGGGAGCTGTTTTTT. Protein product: CASSSNSGRAGNGELFF.